The clone carrying this T cell receptor beta chain has a single count. Its antigen remains unknown. Presence of unique molecular identifiers characterized the TCR beta cDNA libraries. TCRdb used MiXCR to reprocess the PCR reads, holding one entry per CDR3 protein. The sample has approximately 660,000 distinct CDR3 sequences; 59% are singletons. Germline V CDR1 and CDR2: SNHLY, FYNNEI. The CDR3 covers 16 residues. V lost 4 bases and J lost 4; bases outside the gene matches: 9. This specimen belongs to a study of post-analysis software for immune sequencing data. Turning to the study itself: Multiple sclerosis in the patients followed relapsing-remitting, secondary progressive and progressive-relapsing courses.

Study-wide results and caveats: Samples from one preparation batch, clustered by F measure, grouped strongly together. Comparison with controls showed significantly lower normalized Chao1 diversity in multiple sclerosis patients. TRBV5-6, TRBV5-1 and TRBV20-1 belonged to a set of five TRBV segments that were more frequent in patients than controls.

This TCR came from a girl aged 2-15 years with multiple sclerosis. Sequenced: blood. The rearrangement links TRBV2 to TRBJ2-3; 9 nucleotides match TRBD2. As DNA, the CDR3 is TGTGCCAGCAGTGGAGCGCTAGCGGGGAATCCAGATACGCAGTATTTT. Protein product: CASSGALAGNPDTQYF.